These T cell receptor beta chains were read from a single sample in a study of blood T cells in healthy people across ages. TCRdb re-called the 5' RACE reads through MiXCR, storing one row per CDR3 protein. This table holds roughly 2 million distinct CDR3 sequences, just under 50% found once. The specimen sequenced was blood. These receptors all come from a woman aged 40-49 years in good health. CDR3s include the opening cysteine and the closing phenylalanine or tryptophan. Fields, in order: clone size, J gene, V gene, D gene, CDR3 protein, CDR3 DNA. D genes are given only for firm matches. For some rows the clone size is stated as once, few or many, or as a class when expanded; others skip it.

>.|TRBJ2-7|TRBV7-2|.
CVSRRRISYEQYF
TGTGTCAGCAGACGGAGGATCAGCTACGAGCAGTACTTC
>few|TRBJ1-5|TRBV12-3/TRBV12-4|.
CASSLRPSGAQHF
TGTGCCAGCAGTTTAAGGCCCTCCGGGGCCCAGCATTTT
>many|TRBJ2-7|TRBV5-1|.
CASSLIGEQYF
TGCGCCAGCAGCTTAATAGGGGAGCAGTACTTC
>.|TRBJ2-3|TRBV7-8|.
CASSLEVGIPADTQYF
TGTGCCAGCAGCTTAGAGGTGGGGATCCCCGCAGATACGCAGTATTTT
>.|TRBJ1-1|TRBV7-2|TRBD1
CASSLTGDGEAFF
TGTGCCAGCAGCTTGACAGGGGACGGTGAAGCTTTCTTT
>few|TRBJ2-1|TRBV15|TRBD2
CATRGTSGPYNEQFF
TGTGCCACCAGAGGCACTAGCGGACCCTACAATGAGCAGTTCTTC
>few|TRBJ2-1|TRBV6-1|.
CASTEGRGTREQFF
TGTGCCAGCACCGAAGGACGGGGTACACGTGAGCAGTTCTTC
>few|TRBJ1-2|TRBV10-3|.
CAISDPRAPNYGYTF
TGTGCCATCAGTGACCCCAGGGCCCCTAACTATGGCTACACCTTC
>.|TRBJ2-3|TRBV28|.
CASSFLRGSSTDTQYF
TGTGCCAGCAGTTTCCTTCGGGGATCTAGCACAGATACGCAGTATTTT
>few|TRBJ2-5|TRBV7-3|.
CASSPQGRAQETQYF
TGTGCCAGCAGCCCCCAAGGACGGGCCCAAGAGACCCAGTACTTC
>few|TRBJ2-5|TRBV13|.
CASSLGGGMETQYF
TGTGCCAGCAGCTTAGGAGGAGGAATGGAGACCCAGTACTTC
>.|TRBJ2-7|TRBV20-1|TRBD2
CSASDGGGVTYEQYF
TGCAGTGCTAGTGACGGCGGGGGGGTAACCTACGAGCAGTACTTC
>few|TRBJ2-7|TRBV5-1|.
CASSENTGSEQYF
TGCGCCAGCAGCGAGAACACAGGGAGCGAGCAGTACTTC
>.|TRBJ2-1|TRBV4-1|TRBD1
CASSLYRDRGQYEQFF
TGCGCCAGCAGCCTATACCGGGACAGGGGGCAGTATGAGCAGTTCTTC
>.|TRBJ1-1|TRBV6-2/TRBV6-3|.
CASSSFGSRGRVTEAFF
TGTGCCAGCAGTTCCTTCGGCAGCCGGGGCAGGGTCACTGAAGCTTTCTTT
>.|TRBJ2-7|TRBV7-2|.
CASSRRTVSSYEQYF
TGTGCCAGCAGCAGGAGGACGGTAAGCTCCTACGAGCAGTACTTC
>.|TRBJ2-5|TRBV10-3|TRBD1
CAISEWDRAAQYF
TGTGCCATCAGTGAGTGGGACAGGGCGGCCCAGTACTTC